The rows below give T cell receptor beta chains drawn from one sample of a study of radiotherapy plus CTLA-4 blockade in lung cancer. Here immunoSEQ multiplex PCR was the method, and the copy in TCRdb shows in-frame clones only, minus some. The data contain 40,000 to 55,000 clones, 75% to 90% of them seen just once; the ten biggest clones take up 15% to 20%. The sample was peripheral blood, taken from a patient treated with radiotherapy plus ipilimumab. These receptor sequences come from a human donor with non-small cell lung cancer that progressed on radiotherapy plus ipilimumab. Some clones in this sample may be carry-over from other donors' samples. Both conserved end residues are part of each CDR3. Each record gives: clone size, D gene, V gene, J gene, CDR3 protein, CDR3 DNA. The D gene is left open where the match is weak. Only part of the rows carry a size: once, few, many, or a class if the clone is expanded.

size: .; D: TRBD2; V: TRBV5-5; J: TRBJ2-1; CDR3: CASRLAGGLSEQFF; DNA: TGTGCCAGCAGGCTAGCGGGGGGTCTTAGTGAGCAGTTCTTC
size: .; D: .; V: TRBV29-1; J: TRBJ2-7; CDR3: CSVEDPGGGYEQYF; DNA: TGCAGCGTTGAAGATCCGGGGGGCGGCTACGAGCAGTACTTC
size: .; D: .; V: TRBV29-1; J: TRBJ1-1; CDR3: CSALDRTMNTEAFF; DNA: TGCAGCGCCCTAGACAGGACCATGAACACTGAAGCTTTCTTT
size: medium-sized; D: .; V: TRBV18; J: TRBJ1-5; CDR3: CASQAENGNQPQHF; DNA: TGTGCCAGCCAGGCCGAGAATGGCAATCAGCCCCAGCATTTT
size: .; D: .; V: TRBV21-1; J: TRBJ2-5; CDR3: CASLGPQYF; DNA: TGTGCCAGCCTGGGGCCCCAGTACTTC
size: .; D: TRBD2; V: TRBV9; J: TRBJ2-3; CDR3: CASSSLAGEPDTQYF; DNA: TGTGCCAGCAGCTCCCTAGCGGGAGAACCGGATACGCAGTATTTT
size: .; D: TRBD1; V: TRBV7-9; J: TRBJ1-2; CDR3: CASSWTGGGYTF; DNA: TGTGCCAGCAGCTGGACAGGGGGCGGCTACACCTTC
size: .; D: TRBD1; V: TRBV27; J: TRBJ2-7; CDR3: CASSDRVFYEQYF; DNA: TGTGCCAGCAGTGACAGGGTTTTCTACGAGCAGTACTTC
size: .; D: TRBD2; V: TRBV9; J: TRBJ2-1; CDR3: CASSVGASGNEQFF; DNA: TGTGCCAGCAGCGTAGGGGCTAGCGGTAATGAGCAGTTCTTC
size: .; D: .; V: TRBV5-1; J: TRBJ2-2; CDR3: CASSLTGINTGELFF; DNA: TGCGCCAGCAGCTTGACAGGGATTAACACCGGGGAGCTGTTTTTT
size: .; D: TRBD2; V: TRBV5-6; J: TRBJ2-1; CDR3: CASGGGNEQFF; DNA: TGTGCCAGCGGGGGGGGCAATGAGCAGTTCTTC
size: .; D: .; V: TRBV12-5; J: TRBJ1-1; CDR3: CASGFLGGTEAFF; DNA: TGTGCTAGTGGTTTCCTCGGGGGCACTGAAGCTTTCTTT
size: .; D: TRBD1; V: TRBV13; J: TRBJ1-3; CDR3: CASSFQGASGNTIYF; DNA: TGTGCCAGCAGCTTCCAGGGGGCCTCAGGAAACACCATATATTTT
size: .; D: .; V: TRBV9; J: TRBJ1-2; CDR3: CASSAGQTHYGYTF; DNA: TGTGCCAGCAGCGCTGGACAGACTCACTATGGCTACACCTTC
size: .; D: .; V: TRBV18; J: TRBJ1-6; CDR3: CASSGQHQNSPLHF; DNA: TGTGCCAGCTCAGGACAGCATCAAAATTCACCCCTCCACTTT
size: .; D: .; V: TRBV5-1; J: TRBJ1-3; CDR3: CASSLGTALSGNTIYF; DNA: TGCGCCAGCAGCTTGGGGACAGCTCTCTCTGGAAACACCATATATTTT
size: .; D: .; V: TRBV4-1; J: TRBJ1-2; CDR3: CASSQDYLNYGYTF; DNA: TGCGCCAGCAGCCAAGATTATTTGAACTATGGCTACACCTTC
size: .; D: TRBD2; V: TRBV7-6; J: TRBJ2-3; CDR3: CASSLLAGGLADTQYF; DNA: TGTGCCAGCAGCCTGTTAGCGGGAGGGCTCGCAGATACGCAGTATTTT
size: .; D: .; V: TRBV7-9; J: TRBJ2-1; CDR3: CASSRVDEQFF; DNA: TGTGCCAGCAGCCGGGTGGATGAGCAGTTCTTC
size: .; D: TRBD2; V: TRBV4-3; J: TRBJ2-1; CDR3: CASSWTSGNYNEQFF; DNA: TGCGCCAGCAGCTGGACTAGCGGAAACTACAATGAGCAGTTCTTC
size: .; D: TRBD1; V: TRBV5-1; J: TRBJ2-3; CDR3: CASSPGQGPDTQYF; DNA: TGCGCCAGCAGCCCGGGACAGGGACCAGATACGCAGTATTTT
size: .; D: TRBD2; V: TRBV7-7; J: TRBJ2-2; CDR3: CASSPRTGGTGELFF; DNA: TGTGCCAGCAGCCCGCGGACGGGGGGTACCGGGGAGCTGTTTTTT
size: .; D: .; V: TRBV5-6; J: TRBJ2-1; CDR3: CASSPVVRYGEQFF; DNA: TGTGCCAGCTCCCCAGTCGTGCGGTACGGTGAGCAGTTCTTC
size: few; D: TRBD1; V: TRBV6-5; J: TRBJ1-5; CDR3: CASKKGQGKQPQHF; DNA: TGTGCCAGCAAAAAGGGACAGGGGAAGCAGCCCCAGCATTTT
size: .; D: TRBD1; V: TRBV12-5; J: TRBJ1-3; CDR3: CASGLVRVPGGPGNTIYF; DNA: TGTGCTAGTGGTTTGGTACGGGTTCCAGGGGGCCCTGGAAACACCATATATTTT
size: .; D: .; V: TRBV7-8; J: TRBJ1-1; CDR3: CASSLGQGFTEAFF; DNA: TGTGCCAGCAGCCTAGGCCAGGGATTCACTGAAGCTTTCTTT
size: .; D: .; V: TRBV2; J: TRBJ1-5; CDR3: CASTLNPSNQPQHF; DNA: TGTGCCAGCACACTAAATCCGAGCAATCAGCCCCAGCATTTT
size: .; D: .; V: TRBV27; J: TRBJ1-1; CDR3: CASSLYRDDTEAFF; DNA: TGTGCCAGCAGTCTCTACAGGGATGACACTGAAGCTTTCTTT
size: .; D: TRBD2; V: TRBV29-1; J: TRBJ2-1; CDR3: CSVAGGYNEQFF; DNA: TGCAGCGTTGCCGGGGGGTACAATGAGCAGTTCTTC
size: .; D: TRBD1; V: TRBV5-1; J: TRBJ2-7; CDR3: CASSSSGGYEQYF; DNA: TGCGCCAGCAGCTCTTCAGGGGGCTACGAGCAGTACTTC
size: .; D: TRBD1; V: TRBV30; J: TRBJ1-5; CDR3: CAWSAGQGGNQPQHF; DNA: TGTGCCTGGAGCGCGGGACAGGGGGGCAATCAGCCCCAGCATTTT
size: .; D: TRBD2; V: TRBV11-2; J: TRBJ2-3; CDR3: CASSPTTSGELGTDTQYF; DNA: TGTGCCAGCAGCCCGACCACTAGCGGGGAGTTGGGCACAGATACGCAGTATTTT
size: few; D: TRBD1; V: TRBV25-1; J: TRBJ2-3; CDR3: CASSGGGTGSRATDTQYF; DNA: TGTGCCAGCAGTGGTGGGGGGACAGGATCCCGAGCAACAGATACGCAGTATTTT
size: once; D: TRBD2; V: TRBV5-1; J: TRBJ2-7; CDR3: CASSLGAGLTYEQYF; DNA: TGCGCCAGCAGCTTAGGAGCGGGGCTTACCTACGAGCAGTACTTC
size: .; D: .; V: TRBV19; J: TRBJ1-1; CDR3: CASSMIGQGNTEAFF; DNA: TGTGCCAGTAGTATGATTGGGCAGGGGAACACTGAAGCTTTCTTT
size: .; D: TRBD2; V: TRBV28; J: TRBJ2-1; CDR3: CASNRPGLAKYEQFF; DNA: TGTGCCAGCAATAGACCGGGACTAGCAAAGTATGAGCAGTTCTTC
size: .; D: TRBD1; V: TRBV5-1; J: TRBJ2-7; CDR3: CASRPGTVISYEQYF; DNA: TGCGCCAGCAGGCCCGGGACAGTAATCTCCTACGAGCAGTACTTC
size: .; D: .; V: TRBV19; J: TRBJ2-2; CDR3: CASSISQITGELFF; DNA: TGTGCCAGTAGTATATCCCAAATCACCGGGGAGCTGTTTTTT
size: .; D: TRBD1; V: TRBV5-1; J: TRBJ1-1; CDR3: CASSEQGTTEAFF; DNA: TGCGCCAGCAGCGAACAGGGGACCACTGAAGCTTTCTTT
size: .; D: .; V: TRBV19; J: TRBJ1-2; CDR3: CASSRGEYGYTF; DNA: TGTGCCAGTAGCCGGGGGGAATATGGCTACACCTTC
size: .; D: TRBD1; V: TRBV7-3; J: TRBJ1-1; CDR3: CASSGTGAITEAFF; DNA: TGTGCCAGCAGCGGGACAGGGGCGATCACTGAAGCTTTCTTT